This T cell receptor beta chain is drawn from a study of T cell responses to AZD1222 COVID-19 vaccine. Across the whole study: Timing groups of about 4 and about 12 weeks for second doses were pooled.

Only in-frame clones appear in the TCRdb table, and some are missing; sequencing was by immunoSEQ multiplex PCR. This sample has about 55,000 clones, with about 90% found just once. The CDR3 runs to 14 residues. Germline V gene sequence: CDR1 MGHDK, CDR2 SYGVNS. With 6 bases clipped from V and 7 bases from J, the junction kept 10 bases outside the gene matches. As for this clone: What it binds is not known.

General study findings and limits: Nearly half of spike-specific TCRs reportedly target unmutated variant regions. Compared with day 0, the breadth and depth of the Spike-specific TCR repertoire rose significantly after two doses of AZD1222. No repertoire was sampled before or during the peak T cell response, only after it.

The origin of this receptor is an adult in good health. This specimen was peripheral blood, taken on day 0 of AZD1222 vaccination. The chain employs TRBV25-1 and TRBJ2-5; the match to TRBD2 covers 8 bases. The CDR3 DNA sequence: TGTGCCAGCAGCGGCAGGGTTGCGGGAGGGACCCAGTACTTC. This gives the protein CASSGRVAGGTQYF.